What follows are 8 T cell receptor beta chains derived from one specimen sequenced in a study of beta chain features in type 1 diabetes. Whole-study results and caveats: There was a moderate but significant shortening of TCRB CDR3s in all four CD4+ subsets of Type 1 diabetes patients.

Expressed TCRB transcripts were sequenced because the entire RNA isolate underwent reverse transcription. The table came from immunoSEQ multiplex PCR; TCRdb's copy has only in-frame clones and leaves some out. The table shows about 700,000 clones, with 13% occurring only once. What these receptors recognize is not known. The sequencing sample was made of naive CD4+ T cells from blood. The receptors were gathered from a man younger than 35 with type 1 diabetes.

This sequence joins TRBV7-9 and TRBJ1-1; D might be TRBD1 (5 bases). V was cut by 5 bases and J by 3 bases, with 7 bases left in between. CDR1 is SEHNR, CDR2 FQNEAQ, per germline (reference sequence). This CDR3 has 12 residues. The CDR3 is CASSGGDTEAFF. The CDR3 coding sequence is TGTGCCAGCAGCGGGGGAGACACTGAAGCTTTCTTT.

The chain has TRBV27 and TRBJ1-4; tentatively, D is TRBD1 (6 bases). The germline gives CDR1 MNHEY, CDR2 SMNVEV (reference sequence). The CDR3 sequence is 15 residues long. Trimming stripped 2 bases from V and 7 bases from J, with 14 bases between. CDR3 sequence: CASSLLSGGVEKLFF. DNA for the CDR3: TGTGCCAGCAGTTTACTCAGCGGGGGCGTTGAAAAACTGTTTTTT.

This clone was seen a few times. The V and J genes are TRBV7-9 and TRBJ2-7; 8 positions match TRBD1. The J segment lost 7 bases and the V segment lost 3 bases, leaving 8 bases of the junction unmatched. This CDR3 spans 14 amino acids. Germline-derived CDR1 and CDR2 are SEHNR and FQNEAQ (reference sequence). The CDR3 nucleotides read TGTGCCAGCAGCTTCGGGACAGGAGCTGAGGAGCAGTACTTC. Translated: CASSFGTGAEEQYF.

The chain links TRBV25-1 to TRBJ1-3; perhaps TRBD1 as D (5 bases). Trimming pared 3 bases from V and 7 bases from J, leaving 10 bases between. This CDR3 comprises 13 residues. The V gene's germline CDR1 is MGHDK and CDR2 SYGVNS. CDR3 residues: CASSERQFNTIYF. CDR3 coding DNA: TGTGCCAGCAGTGAGCGACAGTTTAACACCATATATTTT.

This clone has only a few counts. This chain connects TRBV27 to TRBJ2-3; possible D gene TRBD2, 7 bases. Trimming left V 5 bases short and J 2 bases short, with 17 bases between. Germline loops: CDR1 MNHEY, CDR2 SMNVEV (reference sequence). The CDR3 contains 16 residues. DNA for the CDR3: TGTGCCAGCAGTCCCCTGGGGGGGCCAGTCACAGATACGCAGTATTTT. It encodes CASSPLGGPVTDTQYF.

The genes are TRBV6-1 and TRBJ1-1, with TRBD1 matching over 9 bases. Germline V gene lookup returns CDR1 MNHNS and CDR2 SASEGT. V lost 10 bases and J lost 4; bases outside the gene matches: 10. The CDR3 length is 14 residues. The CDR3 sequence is CATAPMTGGTEAFF. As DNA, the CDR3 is TGTGCCACCGCCCCGATGACAGGGGGCACTGAAGCTTTCTTT.

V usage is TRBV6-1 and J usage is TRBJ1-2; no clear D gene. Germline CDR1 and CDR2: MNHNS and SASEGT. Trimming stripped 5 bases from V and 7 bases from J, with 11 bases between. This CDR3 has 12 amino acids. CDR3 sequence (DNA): TGTGCCAGCAGTACGGGTTTGACTGGCTACACCTTC. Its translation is CASSTGLTGYTF.

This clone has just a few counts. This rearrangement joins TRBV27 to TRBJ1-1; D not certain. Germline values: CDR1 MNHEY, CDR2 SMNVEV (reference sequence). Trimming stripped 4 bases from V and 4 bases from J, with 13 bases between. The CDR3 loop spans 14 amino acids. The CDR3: CASSSGGLPTEAFF. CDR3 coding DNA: TGTGCCAGCAGTTCTGGAGGGTTGCCCACTGAAGCTTTCTTT.